A single sample is the source of the 9 T cell receptor beta chains below, sequenced in a study of vaccination and CD4 T cells after COVID-19. Their antigens remain unidentified. Regarding treatment: approximately nine-day PBMC culture with coronavirus spike peptide pools or control peptides (ViraFEST assay). Cultured CD4+ T cell DNA underwent sequencing with the Oncomine TCR Beta short-read assay. TCRdb recomputed calls from the PCR reads with MiXCR, one row per CDR3 protein. The table lists 14,000 to 15,000 distinct CDR3 sequences, roughly 80% of them singletons. The input for sequencing was CD4+ T cells from blood, cultured in vitro, taken after SARS-CoV-2 vaccination. The receptors were sampled from a human donor who received a COVID-19 vaccine.

The CDR3 bases are TGTGCCACCAGCAGAGGGGGTTCGGGGGGCACTGAAGCTTTCTTT. This translates into CATSRGGSGGTEAFF. The chain couples TRBV15 to TRBJ1-1, with D tentatively TRBD1 (5 bases). V was trimmed by 1 base and J by 4 bases, leaving 13 bases between them. Germline values: CDR1 LNHNV, CDR2 YYDKDF (reference sequence). CDR3 length equals 15 residues. Full variable domain (missing parts from reference TRBV15 and TRBJ1-1): DAMVIQNPRYQVTQFGKPVTLSCSQTLNHNVMYWYQQKSSQAPKLLFHYYDKDFNNEADTPDNFQSRRPNTSFCFLDIRSPGLGDTAMYLCATSRGGSGGTEAFFGQGTRLTVV.

The V call is TRBV19, the J call TRBJ2-7, with TRBD2 matching 8 bases. CDR1 LNHDA and CDR2 SQIVND come from the germline V gene (reference sequence). The CDR3 is 15 amino acids. Losses at the gene ends were 6 bases for V and 4 bases for J; bases not matched to a gene: 11. DNA of the CDR3: TGTGCCAGTAGCCTTCCGGGACTAGAACCTTACGAGCAGTACTTC. This translates into CASSLPGLEPYEQYF.

The gene calls are TRBV20-1 and TRBJ1-2; the D gene is possibly TRBD1 (5 bases). V dropped 5 bases and J dropped 2 bases, with 12 bases sitting between them. The CDR3 has 13 residues. Germline V gene lookup returns CDR1 DFQATT and CDR2 SNEGSKA (reference sequence). The CDR3 nucleotides are TGCAGTGCTGCCTCGGGGGGAAACTATGGCTACACCTTC. Amino acids: CSAASGGNYGYTF.

This clonotype occurred a few times. The CDR3 region is CASSRTGMGSSYNSPLHF. The CDR3 coding sequence is TGTGCCAGCAGCCGGACGGGGATGGGAAGCTCCTATAATTCACCCCTCCACTTT. The gene calls are TRBV12-3 or TRBV12-4 and TRBJ1-6; D is uncertain. The V gene lost 6 bases and the J gene lost 0 bases, with 18 bases spanning the gap. The CDR3 covers 18 residues.

The rearrangement links TRBV5-1 to TRBJ1-2, with TRBD1 matching 7 bases. The CDR3 sequence is 13 residues long. The junction had 6 bases not matched to a gene; V was cut back by 6 bases and J by 4 bases. Germline V lookup: CDR1 SGHRS, CDR2 YFSETQ. The CDR3 coding sequence is TGCGCCAGCACCCCGGGACAGCTCTATGGCTACACCTTC. This gives the protein CASTPGQLYGYTF.

The chain uses TRBV12-3 or TRBV12-4 and TRBJ1-2; the D is unclear. V was trimmed by 1 base and J by 5 bases, leaving 5 bases between them. This CDR3 spans 12 amino acids. Here the CDR3 reads CASSLGRYGYTF. The CDR3 bases are TGTGCCAGCAGTTTAGGGCGGTATGGCTACACCTTC.

V is TRBV25-1 and J is TRBJ1-1; D may be TRBD1 (6 bases). Germline values: CDR1 MGHDK, CDR2 SYGVNS. The length of the CDR3 is 16 residues. Trimming took 3 bases from V and 5 from J, leaving 19 bases between them. The CDR3 loop reads CASSERKTGGGTEAFF. The CDR3 region has the DNA TGTGCCAGCAGTGAGAGAAAGACAGGAGGGGGGACTGAAGCTTTCTTT.

In this sample, this clonotype turned up a few times. The rearrangement links TRBV20-1 to TRBJ1-6, with D perhaps matching TRBD1 (5 bases). Deletions cut 0 bases from V and 3 bases from J, with 15 bases between. This CDR3 is built from 17 residues. Germline CDR1 and CDR2: DFQATT and SNEGSKA (reference sequence). DNA of the CDR3: TGCAGTGCTAGAGACGACAGAGTTTGGGGCTATAATTCACCCCTCCACTTT. Protein sequence: CSARDDRVWGYNSPLHF.

The chain links TRBV19 to TRBJ1-5; 7 bases agree with TRBD1. J was trimmed by 2 bases and V by 0 bases; bases with no gene match: 7. This CDR3 is 17 amino acids long. Germline V CDR1 and CDR2: LNHDA, SQIVND (reference sequence). The CDR3 bases are TGTGCCAGTAGTATAGATTTGAGGGGGCGCGGCAATCAGCCCCAGCATTTT. Translation: CASSIDLRGRGNQPQHF.